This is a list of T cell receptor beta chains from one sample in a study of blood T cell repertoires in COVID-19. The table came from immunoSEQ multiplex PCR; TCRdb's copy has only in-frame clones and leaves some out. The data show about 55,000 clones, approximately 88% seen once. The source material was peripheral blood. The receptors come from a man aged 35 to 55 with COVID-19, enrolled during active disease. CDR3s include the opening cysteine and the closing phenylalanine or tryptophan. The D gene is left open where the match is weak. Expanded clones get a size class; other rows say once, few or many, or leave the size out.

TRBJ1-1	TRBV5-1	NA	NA	CASSFTGTNTEAFF	TGCGCCAGCAGCTTTACAGGCACGAACACTGAAGCTTTCTTT
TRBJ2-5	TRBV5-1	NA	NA	CASSLGTALRETQYF	TGCGCCAGCAGCTTGGGGACAGCCCTAAGGGAGACCCAGTACTTC
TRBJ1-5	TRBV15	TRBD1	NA	CATSRYTGDNQPQHF	TGTGCCACCAGCAGGTACACAGGGGATAATCAGCCCCAGCATTTT
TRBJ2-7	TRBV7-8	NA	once	CASRPRGGSSYEQYF	TGTGCCAGCAGACCAAGGGGGGGTAGCTCCTACGAGCAGTACTTC
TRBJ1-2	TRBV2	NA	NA	CASSRDTNGYTF	TGTGCCAGCAGCCGGGACACCAATGGCTACACCTTC
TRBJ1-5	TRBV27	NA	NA	CASAFGGDQPQHF	TGTGCCAGCGCTTTTGGGGGGGACCAGCCCCAGCATTTT
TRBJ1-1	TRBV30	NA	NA	CASMPGANTEAFF	TGTGCCTCCATGCCAGGGGCGAACACTGAAGCTTTCTTT
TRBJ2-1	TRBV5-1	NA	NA	CASSLTMGAGAYNEQFF	TGCGCCAGCAGCTTGACGATGGGGGCAGGGGCCTACAATGAGCAGTTCTTC
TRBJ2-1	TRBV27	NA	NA	CASSQGSYNEQFF	TGTGCCAGCAGTCAGGGTTCCTACAATGAGCAGTTCTTC
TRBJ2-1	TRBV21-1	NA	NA	CASSKIRDREFF	TGTGCCAGCAGCAAGATCCGGGACAGAGAGTTCTTC
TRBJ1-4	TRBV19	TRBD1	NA	CASSLQGTTNEKLFF	TGTGCCAGTAGTTTACAGGGGACCACTAATGAAAAACTGTTTTTT